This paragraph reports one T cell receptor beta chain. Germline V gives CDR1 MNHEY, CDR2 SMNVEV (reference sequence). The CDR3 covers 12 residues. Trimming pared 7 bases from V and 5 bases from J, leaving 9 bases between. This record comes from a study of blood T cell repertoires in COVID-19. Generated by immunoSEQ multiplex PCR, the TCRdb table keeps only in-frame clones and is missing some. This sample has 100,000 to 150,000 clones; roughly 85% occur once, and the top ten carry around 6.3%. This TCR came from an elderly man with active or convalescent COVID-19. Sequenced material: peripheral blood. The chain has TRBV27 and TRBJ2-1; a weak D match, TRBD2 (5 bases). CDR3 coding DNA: TGTGCCAGCATGGGAGTTAACAATGAGCAGTTCTTC. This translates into CASMGVNNEQFF.